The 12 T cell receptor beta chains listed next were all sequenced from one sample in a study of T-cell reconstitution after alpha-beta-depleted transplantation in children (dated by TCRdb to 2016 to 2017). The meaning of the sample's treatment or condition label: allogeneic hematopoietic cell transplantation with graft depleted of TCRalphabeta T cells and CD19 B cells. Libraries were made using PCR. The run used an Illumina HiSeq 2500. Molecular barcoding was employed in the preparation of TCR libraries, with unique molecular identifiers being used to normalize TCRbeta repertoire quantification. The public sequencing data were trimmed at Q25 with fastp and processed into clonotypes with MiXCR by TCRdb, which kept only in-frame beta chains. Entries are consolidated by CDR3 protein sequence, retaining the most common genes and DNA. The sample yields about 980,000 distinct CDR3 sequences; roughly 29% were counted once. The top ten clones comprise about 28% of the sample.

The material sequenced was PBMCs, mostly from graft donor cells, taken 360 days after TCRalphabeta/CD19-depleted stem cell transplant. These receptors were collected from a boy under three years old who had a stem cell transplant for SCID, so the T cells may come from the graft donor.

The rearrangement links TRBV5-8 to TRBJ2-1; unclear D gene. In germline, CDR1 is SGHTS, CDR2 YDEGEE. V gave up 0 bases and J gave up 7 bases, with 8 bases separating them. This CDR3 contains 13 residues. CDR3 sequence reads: CASSLVNGNEQFF. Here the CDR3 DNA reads TGTGCCAGCAGCTTGGTGAACGGGAATGAGCAGTTCTTC. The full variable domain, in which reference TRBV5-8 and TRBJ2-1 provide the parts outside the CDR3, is EAGVTQSPTHLIKTRGQQATLRCSPISGHTSVYWYQQALGLGLQFLLWYDEGEERNRGNFPPRFSGRQFPNYSSELNVNALELEDSALYLCASSLVNGNEQFFGPGTRLTVL.

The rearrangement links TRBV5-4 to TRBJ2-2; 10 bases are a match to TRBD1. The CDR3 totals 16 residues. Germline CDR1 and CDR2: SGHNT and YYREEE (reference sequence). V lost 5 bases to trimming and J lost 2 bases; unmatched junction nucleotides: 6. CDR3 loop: CASRKDRGTNTGELFF. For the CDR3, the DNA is TGTGCCAGCAGAAAGGACAGGGGGACCAACACCGGGGAGCTGTTTTTT.

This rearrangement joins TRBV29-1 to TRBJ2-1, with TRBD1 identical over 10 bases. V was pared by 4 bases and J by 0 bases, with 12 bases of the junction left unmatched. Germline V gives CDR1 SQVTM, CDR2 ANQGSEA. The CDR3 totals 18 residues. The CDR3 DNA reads TGCAGCGTTGGAGGCCCCCGGGACAGGGGCTTCTCCTACAATGAGCAGTTCTTC. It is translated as CSVGGPRDRGFSYNEQFF.

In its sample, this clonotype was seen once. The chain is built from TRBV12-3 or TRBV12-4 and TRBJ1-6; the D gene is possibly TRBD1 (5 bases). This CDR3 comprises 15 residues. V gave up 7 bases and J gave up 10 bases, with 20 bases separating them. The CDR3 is CASMRDFGGGSPLHF. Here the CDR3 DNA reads TGTGCCAGCATGAGAGACTTCGGGGGGGGATCACCCCTCCACTTT.

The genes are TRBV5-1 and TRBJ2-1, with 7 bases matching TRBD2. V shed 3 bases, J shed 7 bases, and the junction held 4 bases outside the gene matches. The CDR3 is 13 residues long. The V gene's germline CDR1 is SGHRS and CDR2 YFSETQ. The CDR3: CASSSELANEQFF. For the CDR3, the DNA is TGCGCCAGCAGCTCCGAACTAGCGAATGAGCAGTTCTTC.

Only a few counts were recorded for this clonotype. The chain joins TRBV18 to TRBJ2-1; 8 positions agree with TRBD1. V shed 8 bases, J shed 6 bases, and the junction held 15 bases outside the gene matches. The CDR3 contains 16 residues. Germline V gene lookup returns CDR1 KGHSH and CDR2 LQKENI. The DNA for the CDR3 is TGTGCCAGCGCCTGGTTAACAGGGGGACGGGTCAATGAGCAGTTCTTC. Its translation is CASAWLTGGRVNEQFF. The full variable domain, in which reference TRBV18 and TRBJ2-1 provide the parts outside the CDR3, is NAGVMQNPRHLVRRRGQEARLRCSPMKGHSHVYWYRQLPEEGLKFMVYLQKENIIDESGMPKERFSAEFPKEGPSILRIQQVVRGDSAAYFCASAWLTGGRVNEQFFGPGTRLTVL.

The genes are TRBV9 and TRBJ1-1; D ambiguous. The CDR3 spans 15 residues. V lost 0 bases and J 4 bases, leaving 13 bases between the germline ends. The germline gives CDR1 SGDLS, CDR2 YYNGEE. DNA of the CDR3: TGTGCCAGCAGCGTAGCGGAAGGGCTAGGCACTGAAGCTTTCTTT. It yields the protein CASSVAEGLGTEAFF.

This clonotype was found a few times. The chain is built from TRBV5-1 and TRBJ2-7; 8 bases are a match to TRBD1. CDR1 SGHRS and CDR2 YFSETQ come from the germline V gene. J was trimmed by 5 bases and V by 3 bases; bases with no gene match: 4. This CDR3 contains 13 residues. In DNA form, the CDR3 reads TGCGCCAGCAGCTACGACAGGGGCAACGAGCAGTACTTC. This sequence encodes CASSYDRGNEQYF. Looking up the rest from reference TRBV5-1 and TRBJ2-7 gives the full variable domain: KAGVTQTPRYLIKTRGQQVTLSCSPISGHRSVSWYQQTPGQGLQFLFEYFSETQRNKGNFPGRFSGRQFSNSRSEMNVSTLELGDSALYLCASSYDRGNEQYFGPGTRLTVT.

In DNA, the CDR3 is TGTGCCAGCAGTTCTGGGGCAGGCCCCTACGAGCAGTACTTC. It translates to CASSSGAGPYEQYF. The rearrangement joins TRBV12-3 or TRBV12-4 to TRBJ2-7, with a possible D match to TRBD1 (5 bases). The CDR3 spans 14 residues. V was shortened by 4 bases and J by 2 bases, with 12 bases between the two germline ends.

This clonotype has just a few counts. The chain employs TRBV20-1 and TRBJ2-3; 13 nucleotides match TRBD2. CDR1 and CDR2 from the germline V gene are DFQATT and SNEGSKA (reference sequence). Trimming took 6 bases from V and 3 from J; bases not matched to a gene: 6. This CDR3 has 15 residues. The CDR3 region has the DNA TGCAGTGCCGTCCGACTAGCGGGGGGAACAGATACGCAGTATTTT. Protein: CSAVRLAGGTDTQYF.

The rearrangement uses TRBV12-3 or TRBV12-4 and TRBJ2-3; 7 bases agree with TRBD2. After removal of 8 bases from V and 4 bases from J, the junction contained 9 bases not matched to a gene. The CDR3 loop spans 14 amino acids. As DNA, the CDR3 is TGTGCCAGCGGCTGGGGGGGAGTCTCAGATACGCAGTATTTT. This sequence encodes CASGWGGVSDTQYF.

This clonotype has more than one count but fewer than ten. CDR3 in DNA: TGCAGCGTAGGTGACACCTACGAGCAGTACTTC. It translates to CSVGDTYEQYF. This sequence joins TRBV29-1 and TRBJ2-7; the D is unclear. The ends were cut back, 6 bases at V and 2 bases at J, with 8 bases in the middle. The length of the CDR3 is 11 residues. CDR1 and CDR2 (germline): SQVTM, ANQGSEA.